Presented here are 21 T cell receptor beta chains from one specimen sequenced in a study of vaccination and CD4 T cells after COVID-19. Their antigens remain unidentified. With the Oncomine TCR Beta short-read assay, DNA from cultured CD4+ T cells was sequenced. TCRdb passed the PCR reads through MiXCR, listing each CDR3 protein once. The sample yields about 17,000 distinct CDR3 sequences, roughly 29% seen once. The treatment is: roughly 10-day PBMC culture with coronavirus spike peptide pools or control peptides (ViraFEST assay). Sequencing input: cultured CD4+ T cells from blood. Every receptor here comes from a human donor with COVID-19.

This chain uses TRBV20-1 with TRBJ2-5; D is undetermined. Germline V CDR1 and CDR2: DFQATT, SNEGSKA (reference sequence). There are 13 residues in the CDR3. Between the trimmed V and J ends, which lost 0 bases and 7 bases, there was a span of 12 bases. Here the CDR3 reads CSARDPSLGTQYF. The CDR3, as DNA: TGCAGTGCTAGAGATCCCAGTCTGGGGACCCAGTACTTC.

The CDR3 region is CASSLAGAHTDTQYF. For the CDR3, the DNA is TGCGCCAGCAGCTTAGCGGGGGCGCACACAGATACGCAGTATTTT. The chain recombines TRBV5-1 with TRBJ2-3, with 8 bases aligning to TRBD2. The CDR3 totals 15 residues. CDR1 and CDR2 (germline): SGHRS, YFSETQ. Germline trimming cut 2 bases from V and 2 bases from J; bases unmatched to any gene: 4. The full variable domain, completed using reference TRBV5-1 and TRBJ2-3, is KAGVTQTPRYLIKTRGQQVTLSCSPISGHRSVSWYQQTPGQGLQFLFEYFSETQRNKGNFPGRFSGRQFSNSRSEMNVSTLELGDSALYLCASSLAGAHTDTQYFGPGTRLTVL.

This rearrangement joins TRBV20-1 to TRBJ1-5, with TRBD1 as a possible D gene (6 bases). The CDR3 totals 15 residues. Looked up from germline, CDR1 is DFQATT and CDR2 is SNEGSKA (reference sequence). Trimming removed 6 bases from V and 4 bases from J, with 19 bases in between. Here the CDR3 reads CSARFSAGANQPQHF. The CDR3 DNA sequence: TGCAGTGCCAGGTTCAGTGCAGGGGCTAATCAGCCCCAGCATTTT.

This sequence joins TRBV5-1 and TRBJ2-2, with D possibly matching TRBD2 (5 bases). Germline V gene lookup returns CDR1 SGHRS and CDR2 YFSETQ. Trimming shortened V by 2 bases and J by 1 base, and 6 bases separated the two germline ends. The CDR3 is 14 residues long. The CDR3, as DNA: TGCGCCAGCAGCTTTCGGGGGAACACCGGGGAGCTGTTTTTT. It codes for CASSFRGNTGELFF.

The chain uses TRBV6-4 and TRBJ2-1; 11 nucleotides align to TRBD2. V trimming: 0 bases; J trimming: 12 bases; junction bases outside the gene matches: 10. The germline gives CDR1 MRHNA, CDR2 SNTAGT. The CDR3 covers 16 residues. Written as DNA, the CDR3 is TGTGCCAGCAGTGACTCTGGTCTAGCGGGGGGCTCACGGCAGTTCTTC. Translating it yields CASSDSGLAGGSRQFF.

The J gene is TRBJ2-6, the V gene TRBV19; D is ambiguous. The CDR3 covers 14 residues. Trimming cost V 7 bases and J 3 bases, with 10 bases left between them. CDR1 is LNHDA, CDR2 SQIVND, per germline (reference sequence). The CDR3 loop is CASNDYIGANVLTF. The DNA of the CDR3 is TGTGCCAGTAACGATTATATTGGGGCCAACGTCCTGACTTTC.

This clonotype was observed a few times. The CDR3 spells CAAKTGQNTEAFF. The CDR3 nucleotides are TGTGCCGCGAAGACAGGGCAGAACACTGAAGCTTTCTTT. V gene TRBV10-3 combines with J gene TRBJ1-1; 7 bases align to TRBD1. This CDR3 is built from 13 residues. V dropped 11 bases and J dropped 1; count of bases not matched to a gene: 7. CDR1 and CDR2 (germline): ENHRY, SYGVKD.

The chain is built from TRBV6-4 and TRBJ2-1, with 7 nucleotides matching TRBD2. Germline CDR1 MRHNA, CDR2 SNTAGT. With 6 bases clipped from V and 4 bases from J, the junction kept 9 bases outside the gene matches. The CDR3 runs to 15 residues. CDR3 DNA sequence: TGTGCCAGCAGCCCCCTCGTGGGGGGGTACAATGAGCAGTTCTTC. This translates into CASSPLVGGYNEQFF.

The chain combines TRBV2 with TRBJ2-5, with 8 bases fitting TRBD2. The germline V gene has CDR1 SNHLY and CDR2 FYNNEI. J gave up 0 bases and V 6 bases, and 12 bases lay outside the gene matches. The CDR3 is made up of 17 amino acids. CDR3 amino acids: CASSVGRRGGYQETQYF. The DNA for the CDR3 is TGTGCCAGCAGCGTAGGCCGACGGGGGGGGTACCAAGAGACCCAGTACTTC.

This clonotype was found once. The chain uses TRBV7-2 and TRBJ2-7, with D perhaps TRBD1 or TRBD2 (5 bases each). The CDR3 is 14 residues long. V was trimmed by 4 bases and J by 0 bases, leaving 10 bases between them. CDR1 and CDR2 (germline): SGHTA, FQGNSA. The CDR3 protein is CASSSRGSSYEQYF. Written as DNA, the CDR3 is TGTGCCAGCAGCTCGAGGGGTAGCTCCTACGAGCAGTACTTC.

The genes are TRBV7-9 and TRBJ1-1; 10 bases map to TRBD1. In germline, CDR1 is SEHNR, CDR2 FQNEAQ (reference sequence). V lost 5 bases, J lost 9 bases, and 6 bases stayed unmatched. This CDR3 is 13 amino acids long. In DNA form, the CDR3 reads TGTGCCAGCAGCGGGGGACAGGGGACTCAAGCTTTCTTT. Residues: CASSGGQGTQAFF. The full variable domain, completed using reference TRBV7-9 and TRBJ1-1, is DTGVSQNPRHKITKRGQNVTFRCDPISEHNRLYWYRQTLGQGPEFLTYFQNEAQLEKSRLLSDRFSAERPKGSFSTLEIQRTEQGDSAMYLCASSGGQGTQAFFGQGTRLTVV.

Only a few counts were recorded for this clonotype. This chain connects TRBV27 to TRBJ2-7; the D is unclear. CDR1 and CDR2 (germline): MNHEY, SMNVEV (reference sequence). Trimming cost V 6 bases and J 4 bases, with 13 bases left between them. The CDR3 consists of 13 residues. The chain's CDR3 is CASRPSPPYEQYF. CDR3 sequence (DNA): TGTGCCAGCAGACCCTCCCCCCCTTACGAGCAGTACTTC.

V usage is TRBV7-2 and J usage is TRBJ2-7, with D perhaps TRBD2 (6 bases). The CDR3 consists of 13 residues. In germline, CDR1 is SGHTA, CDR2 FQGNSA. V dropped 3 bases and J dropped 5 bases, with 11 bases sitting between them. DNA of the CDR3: TGTGCCAGCAGCTTCATGGGGGGAAACGAGCAGTACTTC. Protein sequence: CASSFMGGNEQYF.

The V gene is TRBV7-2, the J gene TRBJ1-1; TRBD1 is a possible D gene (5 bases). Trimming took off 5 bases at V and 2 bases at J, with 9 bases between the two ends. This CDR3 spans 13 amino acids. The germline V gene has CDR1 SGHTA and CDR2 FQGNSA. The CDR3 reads CASSRQINTEAFF. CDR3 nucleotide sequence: TGTGCCAGCAGCCGACAGATTAACACTGAAGCTTTCTTT.

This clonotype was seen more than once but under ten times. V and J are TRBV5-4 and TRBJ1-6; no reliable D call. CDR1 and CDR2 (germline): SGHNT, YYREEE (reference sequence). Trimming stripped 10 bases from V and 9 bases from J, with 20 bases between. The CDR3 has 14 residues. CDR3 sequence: CAASFTAVGSPLHF. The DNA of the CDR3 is TGTGCCGCCTCGTTTACCGCCGTCGGTTCACCCCTCCACTTT. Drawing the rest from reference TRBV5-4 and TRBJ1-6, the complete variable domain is ETGVTQSPTHLIKTRGQQVTLRCSSQSGHNTVSWYQQALGQGPQFIFQYYREEENGRGNFPPRFSGLQFPNYSSELNVNALELDDSALYLCAASFTAVGSPLHFGNGTRLTVT.

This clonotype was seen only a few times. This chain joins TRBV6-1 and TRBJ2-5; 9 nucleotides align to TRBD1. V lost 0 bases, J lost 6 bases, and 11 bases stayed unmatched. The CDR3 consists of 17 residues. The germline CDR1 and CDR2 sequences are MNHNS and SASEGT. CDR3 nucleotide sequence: TGTGCCAGCAGTGAAGCGTTACGGACAGGGGACTCCAAGACCCAGTACTTC. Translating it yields CASSEALRTGDSKTQYF.

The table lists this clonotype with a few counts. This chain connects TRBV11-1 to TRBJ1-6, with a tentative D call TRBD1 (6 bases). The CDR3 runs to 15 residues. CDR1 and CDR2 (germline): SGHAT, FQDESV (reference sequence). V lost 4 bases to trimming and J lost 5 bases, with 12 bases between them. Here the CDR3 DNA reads TGTGCCAGCAGCTCACAGGGAGGTGATAATTCACCCCTCCACTTT. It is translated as CASSSQGGDNSPLHF.

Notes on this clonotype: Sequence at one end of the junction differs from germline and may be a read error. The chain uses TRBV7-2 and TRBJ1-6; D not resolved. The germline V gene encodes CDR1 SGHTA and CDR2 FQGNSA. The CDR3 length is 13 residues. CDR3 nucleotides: TGTGCCGGCAGCTACCCTCCGGCCTCACCCCTCCACTTT. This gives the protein CAGSYPPASPLHF.

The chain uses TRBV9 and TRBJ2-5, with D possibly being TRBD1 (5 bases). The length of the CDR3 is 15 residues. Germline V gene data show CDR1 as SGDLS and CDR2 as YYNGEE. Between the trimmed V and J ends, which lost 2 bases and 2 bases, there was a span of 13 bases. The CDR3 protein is CASSVPLRAQETQYF. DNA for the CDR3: TGTGCCAGCAGCGTCCCACTCAGGGCACAAGAGACCCAGTACTTC.

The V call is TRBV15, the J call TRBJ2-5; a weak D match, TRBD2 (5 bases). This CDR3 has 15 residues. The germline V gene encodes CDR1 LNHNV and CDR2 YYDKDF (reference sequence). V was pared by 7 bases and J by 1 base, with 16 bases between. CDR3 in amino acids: CATKGGRVGQETQYF. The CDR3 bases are TGTGCCACCAAAGGAGGACGCGTGGGCCAAGAGACCCAGTACTTC.

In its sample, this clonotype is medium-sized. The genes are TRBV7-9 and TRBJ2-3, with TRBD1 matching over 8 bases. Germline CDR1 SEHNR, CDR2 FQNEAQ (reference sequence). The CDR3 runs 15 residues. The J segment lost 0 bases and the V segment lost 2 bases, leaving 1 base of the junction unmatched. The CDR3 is CASSLRQGSTDTQYF. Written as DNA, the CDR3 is TGTGCCAGCAGCTTAAGACAGGGGAGCACAGATACGCAGTATTTT.